This T cell receptor beta chain emerged from a study of cytomegalovirus exposure and HLA in healthy donors (dated by TCRdb to 2016 to 2017). For the study in its entirety: An earlier analysis of several hundred of the donors reported 276 Gb of sequence data and about 100 million unique TCR beta sequences from 150 million to 200 million T cells. Approximately 300 gigabases of sequencing data and roughly 80 million unique TCR sequences made up an early release that covered approximately 620 HLA-typed donors. Of the 350 to 450 genotyped donors, about 80% fell in the genetic ancestry cluster associated with self-reported Caucasian donors. The study aimed to test whether cataloging public T cell receptors could reveal signatures of past pathogen exposure. The study used immunosequencing to profile the T cell repertoires of more than 650 subjects and linked those repertoires to cytomegalovirus serostatus. Besides the first cohort of approximately 670 subjects, a separate validation cohort made up of over a hundred different subjects was used. High-throughput TCR immunosequencing, statistical association of individual TCRs with disease status, and machine learning were combined to predict cytomegalovirus infection status. A later analysis re-examined previously published TCR beta repertoires from more than 600 donors and added high-resolution HLA genotyping to investigate patterns of TCR occurrence. The later analysis used no new phenotypic data to find candidate immune exposures, relying instead on TCR beta sequences and their occurrence across donors. An earlier analysis of about 620 of the donors applied high-throughput TCR beta sequencing to assess whether each TCR beta V gene segment acted as functional or pseudogenic. Donor age, sex, ethnicity and CMV serostatus were compiled alongside the repertoire data. In a later genetic analysis, genome-wide SNP genotypes for 398 of the 666 donors were used, and that subset was treated as a discovery cohort. All discovery cohort repertoires had been generated on a single sequencing platform. Class I and class II HLA loci were covered by the typing at four-digit resolution. Typing coverage varied by locus: roughly 629-630 donors for A, B, C, DRB1 and DQB1; more than 500 for DQA1; around 610 for DPA1; approximately 490 for DPB1. Roughly five DR-DQ haplotypes were handled as single units for association and clustering, since linkage in the cohort was strong. Among almost 400 genotyped donors of the cohort, an average of about 240,000 unique TCR beta nucleotide sequences were sequenced per donor, around a sixth of them non-productive.

Worth noting for this clone: No cognate antigen has been identified for it. No qualities accompany the bases; no much larger clone lies one base away.

What the research found in general, with its limitations: Strong co-occurrence of HLA alleles, especially DR and DQ, made assigning TCR associations to individual alleles difficult. A later analysis found that TCR association rates varied across HLA loci, with DRB1 alleles showing the most associated TCRs and HLA-C alleles the fewest. In an earlier analysis of approximately 590 of the donors, most TCR beta V segments appeared in productive rearrangements about 87% or about 30% of the time, broadly matching IMGT annotations. The 87-base-pair reads could not distinguish some IMGT-functional V segments, including TRBV6-2 and TRBV6-3, so those segments were excluded. A further reported finding was that TCR beta sequences accurately predicted the HLA-A and HLA-B alleles for most subjects in the first cohort. Presence/absence analyses assumed roughly uniform sequencing depth across donors, an assumption that may not hold. It was suggested by the authors that the approach could potentially be generalized to other disease states and immunological phenotypes. According to a later analysis, most CMV-associated TCR beta chains appeared to be HLA-restricted, and the HLA associations seemed to be driven largely by CMV exposure. Specific HLA alleles were associated with 16,951 TCR beta sequences at a false discovery rate of 0.05 in a later analysis. Cytomegalovirus status was reported to be diagnosed by the classifier with high specificity and sensitivity in both the original and validation cohorts. Most TCR sequences were seen in very few donors, while some public TCRs were found in many individuals. Compared with equally common non-associated chains, HLA-associated TCR beta chains in a later analysis were more clonally expanded and had lower generation probabilities. CMV serostatus was the only immune exposure information available for the cohort. A later genetic analysis reported fewer N-insertions in productive TCRs among donors in an Asian-associated ancestry cluster than the 666-donor mean. The study gave a list of about 160 TCR beta chains associated with cytomegalovirus. An association between a missense DCLRE1C variant and V-gene and J-gene trimming of TCR beta chains was found in a later genetic analysis and replicated in an independent cohort. Several of the top co-occurrence clusters appeared to be linked to parvovirus B19, influenza, CMV and Epstein-Barr virus, according to a later analysis. A cluster of highly shared sequence variants was judged likely to represent a technical artifact of the sequencing pipeline. In vitro tests confirmed that a few of the cytomegalovirus-associated TCR beta chains recognize cytomegalovirus antigens. Correlated functional status among segregating V segments might reflect linkage disequilibrium, but an unknown experimental factor could not be ruled out. The earlier analysis of some 540 of the donors excluded roughly 17 rarely observed V segments, including chromosome 9 orphons, because counts were too low. HLA typing was unavailable for some donors at each locus, so association tests used only the typed subset. This cohort had only TCR beta chains sequenced, and the lack of alpha or paired-chain data limited which features could be detected.

The library was built by means of the immunoSEQ multiplex PCR assay. For the multiplex PCR, a mixture combining 60 forward primers for TCR Vbeta segments and 13 reverse primers for TCR Jbeta segments was used. The CDR3 region of rearranged TCR beta genes was amplified from genomic DNA by a multiplex PCR assay. The Illumina HiSeq System was used to sequence the amplified TCR beta libraries as 87-base-pair reads. The authors' analysis ran thus. Across the 600 to 700 repertoires, a later analysis counted around 80 million unique TCR beta chains, approximately 12 million of which were shared by at least two donors. A nearest-neighbor algorithm error-corrected the raw reads and collapsed the reads into unique sequences, merging closely related sequences to remove PCR and sequencing errors. Alignment of CDR3 sequences to IMGT reference sequences was used to assign V, D and J gene segments. For a sequence to be retained, a match of at least six nucleotides to both a V gene segment and a J gene segment was required. Rearrangements were classified as productive when the CDR3 lacked stop codons and remained in frame with V and J, and all other rearrangements were classified as non-productive. Following IMGT convention, CDR3 was defined as the stretch from the second conserved V-encoded cysteine up to the conserved J-encoded phenylalanine. The earlier analysis of 587 of the donors excluded any sequence lacking an unambiguous match to a single V gene segment. An earlier analysis of about 600 of the donors called V segments functional above 56.7% productive rearrangements and segregating when the between-donor standard deviation exceeded 5%. A statistical classification framework was developed to diagnose cytomegalovirus status using the catalog of TCR beta chain sequences. In a later analysis, V and J genes were assigned by comparing TCR nucleotide sequences against IMGT/GENE-DB human TR gene sequences. The TCRdist pipeline was used in a later analysis to assign CDR3 sequences and most-parsimonious VDJ recombination scenarios. In a later analysis, every TCR beta chain was defined by the combination of its CDR3 amino acid sequence and its V-gene family, and reads without a unique V-gene family were dropped. A later analysis removed 450 to 600 highly shared, low-generation-probability nucleotide sequences to deal with suspected cross-contamination and a sequencing artifact. A later analysis calculated a clonal expansion index for each public chain from normalized within-repertoire ranks of inferred template counts. A later analysis computed generation probabilities with a VDJ recombination model fitted to out-of-frame rearrangements, and checked the results against IGoR. In a later analysis, TCR-TCR, TCR-HLA and TCR-CMV co-occurrence was scored with hypergeometric tests, and a repertoire-size bias correction was applied to TCR pairs. False discovery rates were estimated in a later analysis by permuting HLA or CMV assignments 20 times. A later analysis grouped co-occurring TCRs with DBSCAN, adding TCRdist sequence similarity when clustering within HLA-allele-positive subsets. Co-occurrence clustering excluded repertoires with fewer than 30,000 or more than 120,000 public chains, plus five with anomalous nucleotide sharing. Sourced from immuneACCESS, this table was stored by TCRdb with only in-frame sequences that have V and J called. A share of the clones is absent; for the studies checked, an unresolved V gene accounts for under half, and the remainder has no known explanation. V, J and clone size are those of that table, while D and trimming were read from the DNA. Recorded for this sample are approximately 160,000 clones; approximately 84% of them occurred a single time. The ten top clones hold around 5% of the sample.

The cohort was made up of about 610 healthy bone marrow donors. Cohort members were all nominally healthy when sampled, although unrecorded immune exposures were likely present. The donor was CMV seronegative and was included in the group of 352 seronegative cohort members. Every donor gave a peripheral blood sample, and the peripheral blood mononuclear cells from that sample were used for TCR beta sequencing. Genomic DNA extraction from the blood cell samples was performed with the Qiagen DNeasy Blood Extraction Kit. Trimming costs V 5 bases and J 2 bases, and their ends lie 19 bases apart. The CDR3 runs 17 amino acids, cysteine and phenylalanine included. Only the CDR3 DNA stays, 51 bases, in frame from base 1. Based on the germline V gene, the CDR1 and CDR2 sequences are MDHEN and SYDVKM.

The chain employs TRBV28 and TRBJ1-5; the best D guess is TRBD1, with 6 bases matching. This clonotype was obtained from a young man in good health and CMV-seronegative. The specimen was PBMCs. The CDR3 here reads CASSILPGVAGNQPQHF. The nucleotide sequence is TGTGCCAGCAGTATACTCCCAGGGGTGGCTGGCAATCAGCCCCAGCATTTT. With the rest looked up from the reference TRBV28 and TRBJ1-5 genes rather than sequenced, the full variable domain is DVKVTQSSRYLVKRTGEKVFLECVQDMDHENMFWYRQDPGLGLRLIYFSYDVKMKEKGDIPEGYSVSREKKERFSLILESASTNQTSMYLCASSILPGVAGNQPQHFGDGTRLSIL.